This T cell receptor beta chain was sequenced for a study of blood T cells in healthy people across ages. This clonotype was counted a few times. The germline V and J ends were trimmed by 2 bases and 8 bases, with 15 bases remaining between them. The germline V gene has CDR1 MNHNS and CDR2 SASEGT. The length of the CDR3 is 14 residues. A second PCR of about 6 to 11 cycles used a sample-barcoded 5' primer and a J-beta primer mix. TCRdb re-called the 5' RACE reads through MiXCR, storing one row per CDR3 protein. Among around 800,000 distinct CDR3 sequences listed, 20% to 30% were seen once. The same data also contributed to another study, on T cells of mothers and their children. Per that paper: Researchers report slightly higher, though non-significant, overlap in related mother-child pairs than in unrelated pairs.

V and J are TRBV6-1 and TRBJ1-1; D gene unclear. The sample consisted of blood. The TCR was taken from a boy aged 5-17 years in good health. This CDR3 reads CASSEHQAVAEAFF. The CDR3 DNA sequence: TGTGCCAGCAGTGAACATCAGGCCGTAGCCGAAGCTTTCTTT.